The T cell receptor (beta chain) described here comes from a study of PD-1 blockade in classical Hodgkin lymphoma. The CDR3 length is 15 residues. The V and J ends lost 5 bases and 0 bases, in that order; junction bases with no gene match: 3. The germline V gene has CDR1 MNHNS and CDR2 SASEGT. Repertoires were generated with immunoSEQ multiplex PCR, while TCRdb's copy carries only in-frame clones and drops some. The sample consists of approximately 17,000 clones, over 75% of them appearing once. Every single patient, without exception, relapsed after autologous stem cell transplantation, and brentuximab vedotin exposure varied. This clone was counted between two and nine times.

The sequenced sample was peripheral blood mononuclear cells (PBMCs), obtained at baseline. The V and J genes are TRBV6-1 and TRBJ2-7; 11 bases align to TRBD2. The sequence was obtained from a human donor with classical Hodgkin lymphoma. The CDR3 is CASSTGTSGSYEQYF. CDR3 DNA: TGTGCCAGCAGTACGGGGACTAGCGGCTCCTACGAGCAGTACTTC.